This TCR delta chain was found in a study of γδ T cells in repeated Plasmodium falciparum infection (TCRdb year 2021). Regarding the research as a whole: The natural-infection arm enrolled Malian children exposed to intense seasonal malaria transmission and compared the Malian children with Australian children matched for age and gender. Several malaria-naive U.S. adults underwent four controlled human malaria infections by bites from P. falciparum NF54-infected Anopheles stephensi mosquitoes over about 590 days. Samples were collected from controlled-infection subjects at baseline, immediately before selected infections, and 21 days after each infection. Malian gammadelta TCR repertoires were analysed cross-sectionally during no-transmission periods and were analysed longitudinally across acute febrile malaria episodes. The study examined how repeated Plasmodium falciparum infection shapes the human gammadelta T cell repertoire, using natural infection in Mali and controlled human malaria infection.

This clone came up many times. Its antigen has not been determined. TCRdb has a much larger clone's protein, which differs at residue 11 from the translation of this DNA, likely because of a read error; what is shown is the protein translated from the DNA. The method was multiplex PCR. The data were produced on an Illumina MiSeq. Every sorted gammadelta T cell sample had both its TCR gamma (TRG) and TCR delta (TRD) chains sequenced. Processing in the source paper ran as follows. Repertoire analyses included clonotype tree plots, accumulated frequency of the top 20 clonotypes, diversity index (DI) and D75 metrics. TCRdb reanalyzed the public reads with the CATT caller, and identical DNA sequences were merged afterwards. The V and J calls follow TCRdb's processing rather than the paper's. In this sample the table shows over 55,000 delta-chain clones, about 1.5% of which occur a single time. The ten most abundant clones make up approximately 16% of the sample.

Vgamma9/Vdelta2+ and Vdelta2-negative gammadelta T cell populations were flow-sorted from peripheral blood mononuclear cells for bulk TCR repertoire analysis. General study outcomes and caveats: Generalizability was limited because the Malian cohort came from a small rural village made up predominantly of one ethnic group. Vdelta2-negative gammadelta TCR repertoires from Malian children appeared more clonally expanded, less diverse and less shared than those of Australian children. Analysis of inter-individual variability in gammadelta T cell responses was limited by the small size of the controlled-infection cohort. A highly stable polyclonal repertoire over time and infection, with many inter-individual overlapping TCRgamma sequences, was shown by Vgamma9/Vdelta2+ TCR repertoires. In Vdelta2-negative gammadelta TCR repertoires, which were largely Vdelta1+, repeated controlled infections appeared to drive waves of new clonotype selection.

V is cut back by 0 bases and J by 0 bases, with 12 bases in the junction unmatched. CDR1 TSWWSYY and CDR2 QGS are derived from the germline V gene. The CDR3 runs 19 residues from the cysteine to the phenylalanine. CDR3 DNA only is kept here, 57 bases in frame from base 1. Recombination joined TRDV1 with TRDJ1, with TRDD3 matching 8 junction bases. Here the J gene came from matching the DNA to germline, since TCRdb omits it. Sequencing was carried out using gamma-delta T cells from blood. This TCR came from a pool of human donors (malaria-infected and uninfected, not separated). CDR3 loop: CALGELPGGYHLYTDKLIF. DNA sequence: TGTGCTCTTGGGGAACTGCCCGGGGGATATCACCTGTACACCGATAAACTCATCTTT.